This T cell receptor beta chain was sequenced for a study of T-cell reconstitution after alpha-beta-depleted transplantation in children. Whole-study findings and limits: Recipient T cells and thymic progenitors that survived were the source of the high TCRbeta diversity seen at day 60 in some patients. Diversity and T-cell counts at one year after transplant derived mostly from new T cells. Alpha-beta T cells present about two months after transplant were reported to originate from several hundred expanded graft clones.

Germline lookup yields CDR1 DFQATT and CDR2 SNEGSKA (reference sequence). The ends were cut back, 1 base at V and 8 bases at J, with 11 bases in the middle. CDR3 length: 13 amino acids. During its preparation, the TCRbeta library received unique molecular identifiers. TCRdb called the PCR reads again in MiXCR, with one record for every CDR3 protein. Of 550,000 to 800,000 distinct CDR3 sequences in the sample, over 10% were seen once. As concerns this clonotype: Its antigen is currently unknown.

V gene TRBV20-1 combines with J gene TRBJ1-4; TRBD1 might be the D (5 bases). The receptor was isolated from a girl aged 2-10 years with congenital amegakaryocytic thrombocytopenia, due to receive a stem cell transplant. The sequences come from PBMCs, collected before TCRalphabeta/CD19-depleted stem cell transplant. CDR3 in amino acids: CSARGRTREKLFF. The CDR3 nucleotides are TGCAGTGCTAGAGGCAGGACAAGGGAAAAACTGTTTTTT.